A selection of T cell receptor beta chains follows, all from one sample in a study of siplizumab effects on memory and regulatory T cells. Assay: immunoSEQ multiplex PCR; the TCRdb copy retains only in-frame clones and omits some. The sample lists approximately 40,000 clones, roughly nine tenths occurring once. The specimen sequenced was naive CD4+ T cells sorted from blood. These receptors came from a human donor in good health. Both conserved end residues are part of each CDR3. The order of the fields is CDR3 DNA, CDR3 protein, J gene, clone size, V gene, CDR3 length, D gene. D genes are given only for firm matches. Clone size is given for some rows only: seen once, a few or many times, or a class if the clone is expanded.

CDR3 DNA: TGTGCCAGCAGGACGGGACAGGGGACCTCCTACGAGCAGTACTTC; CDR3 protein: CASRTGQGTSYEQYF; J gene: TRBJ2-7; clone size: NA; V gene: TRBV5-4; CDR3 length: 15; D gene: TRBD1
CDR3 DNA: TGTGCCACCAGCAGAGATCGGGGGAGCGCAGATACGCAGTATTTT; CDR3 protein: CATSRDRGSADTQYF; J gene: TRBJ2-3; clone size: NA; V gene: TRBV15; CDR3 length: 15; D gene: NA
CDR3 DNA: TGTGCCAGCAGTCCACGGACAGGGGGCTACGAGCAGTACTTC; CDR3 protein: CASSPRTGGYEQYF; J gene: TRBJ2-7; clone size: NA; V gene: TRBV5-6; CDR3 length: 14; D gene: TRBD1
CDR3 DNA: TGTGCCAGCAGTGGCGGCGGCAATCAGCCCCAGCATTTT; CDR3 protein: CASSGGGNQPQHF; J gene: TRBJ1-5; clone size: few; V gene: TRBV2; CDR3 length: 13; D gene: NA
CDR3 DNA: TGTGCCAGCAGTGAAGCGCAGGGCCGCGGAACTAATGAAAAACTGTTTTTT; CDR3 protein: CASSEAQGRGTNEKLFF; J gene: TRBJ1-4; clone size: NA; V gene: TRBV6-1; CDR3 length: 17; D gene: NA
CDR3 DNA: TGTGCCAGCACCTATTCAATGGGACAATCCCCCGGGGAGCTGTTTTTT; CDR3 protein: CASTYSMGQSPGELFF; J gene: TRBJ2-2; clone size: NA; V gene: TRBV7-9; CDR3 length: 16; D gene: NA
CDR3 DNA: TGTGCCTGGAGTCCACGACGGGATGTCTATGGCTACACCTTC; CDR3 protein: CAWSPRRDVYGYTF; J gene: TRBJ1-2; clone size: NA; V gene: TRBV30; CDR3 length: 14; D gene: NA
CDR3 DNA: TGTGCCACCGGGTCGGGGGGCACAGATACGCAGTATTTT; CDR3 protein: CATGSGGTDTQYF; J gene: TRBJ2-3; clone size: NA; V gene: TRBV10-3; CDR3 length: 13; D gene: NA
CDR3 DNA: TGCGCCAGCAGCTTGGAACAGCAAGACACCGGGGAGCTGTTTTTT; CDR3 protein: CASSLEQQDTGELFF; J gene: TRBJ2-2; clone size: NA; V gene: TRBV5-1; CDR3 length: 15; D gene: NA
CDR3 DNA: TGTGCCAGCAGCTTATGGGCCGGGACTAGCGGGAGCTACGAGCAGTACTTC; CDR3 protein: CASSLWAGTSGSYEQYF; J gene: TRBJ2-7; clone size: NA; V gene: TRBV7-9; CDR3 length: 17; D gene: TRBD2
CDR3 DNA: TGTGCCAGTAGTGGAGGTCCGGGGTTCCTTGAAGCTTTCTTT; CDR3 protein: CASSGGPGFLEAFF; J gene: TRBJ1-1; clone size: once; V gene: TRBV19; CDR3 length: 14; D gene: NA
CDR3 DNA: TGTGCCAGTAGTGACCTCCGTCGGCTAGCGGGGAGGGTGGATACGCAGTATTTT; CDR3 protein: CASSDLRRLAGRVDTQYF; J gene: TRBJ2-3; clone size: NA; V gene: TRBV19; CDR3 length: 18; D gene: TRBD2
CDR3 DNA: TGTGCCAGCTCACCAGGGGGCGGTGCCAAAAACATTCAGTACTTC; CDR3 protein: CASSPGGGAKNIQYF; J gene: TRBJ2-4; clone size: NA; V gene: TRBV18; CDR3 length: 15; D gene: NA
CDR3 DNA: TGCGCCAGCAGGGCTGACGGGAGGAGGCAAGAGACCCAGTACTTC; CDR3 protein: CASRADGRRQETQYF; J gene: TRBJ2-5; clone size: NA; V gene: TRBV5-1; CDR3 length: 15; D gene: TRBD2
CDR3 DNA: TGCGCCAGCACACTCGCCTCCCGGGTGGGAAATGAGCAGTTCTTC; CDR3 protein: CASTLASRVGNEQFF; J gene: TRBJ2-1; clone size: once; V gene: TRBV4-1; CDR3 length: 15; D gene: NA
CDR3 DNA: TGTGCCAGTAGTCTTCACCGGGACAGGGCCTACGAGCAGTACTTC; CDR3 protein: CASSLHRDRAYEQYF; J gene: TRBJ2-7; clone size: NA; V gene: TRBV19; CDR3 length: 15; D gene: TRBD1
CDR3 DNA: TGCGCCAGCAGCTTGGCCCCAGCTAACTATGGCTACACCTTC; CDR3 protein: CASSLAPANYGYTF; J gene: TRBJ1-2; clone size: few; V gene: TRBV5-1; CDR3 length: 14; D gene: NA
CDR3 DNA: TGTGCCAGCAGTGAGGAGGGATCAACTAATGAAAAACTGTTTTTT; CDR3 protein: CASSEEGSTNEKLFF; J gene: TRBJ1-4; clone size: NA; V gene: TRBV2; CDR3 length: 15; D gene: NA
CDR3 DNA: TGTGCCAGCAGCCCACAATACAATGAGCAGTTCTTC; CDR3 protein: CASSPQYNEQFF; J gene: TRBJ2-1; clone size: NA; V gene: TRBV9; CDR3 length: 12; D gene: NA
CDR3 DNA: TGTGCCAGCAGCTTTGAACAGACCTTGGGGAACGGGGAGCTGTTTTTT; CDR3 protein: CASSFEQTLGNGELFF; J gene: TRBJ2-2; clone size: NA; V gene: TRBV5-6; CDR3 length: 16; D gene: NA
CDR3 DNA: TGTGCCAGCAGCGTAGCCCAACCGGGAGAGACCCAGTACTTC; CDR3 protein: CASSVAQPGETQYF; J gene: TRBJ2-5; clone size: NA; V gene: TRBV9; CDR3 length: 14; D gene: NA
CDR3 DNA: TGTGCCAGCAGTTTACGGGACAGGGAGGGCTACACCTTC; CDR3 protein: CASSLRDREGYTF; J gene: TRBJ1-2; clone size: NA; V gene: TRBV27; CDR3 length: 13; D gene: TRBD1
CDR3 DNA: TGTGCCAGTAGTAGGGGGACAGGGGGCGTTGCCGGGGAGCTGTTTTTT; CDR3 protein: CASSRGTGGVAGELFF; J gene: TRBJ2-2; clone size: NA; V gene: TRBV19; CDR3 length: 16; D gene: TRBD1
CDR3 DNA: TGTGCTAGTGGTTCCGGGACAGAGTTTCTTCAGTTCTTC; CDR3 protein: CASGSGTEFLQFF; J gene: TRBJ2-1; clone size: NA; V gene: TRBV12-5; CDR3 length: 13; D gene: TRBD1
CDR3 DNA: TGTGCCATCACGGGGGAGGGGAGAGTGTCCTACAATGAGCAGTTCTTC; CDR3 protein: CAITGEGRVSYNEQFF; J gene: TRBJ2-1; clone size: NA; V gene: TRBV10-3; CDR3 length: 16; D gene: TRBD2
CDR3 DNA: TGTGCCTGGAGTCGGTCGATAGCGGGAGGTAACAATGGGCAGTTCTTC; CDR3 protein: CAWSRSIAGGNNGQFF; J gene: TRBJ2-1; clone size: NA; V gene: TRBV30; CDR3 length: 16; D gene: TRBD2
CDR3 DNA: TGTGCCACCAGCCCGCAGGGTGGAACTGAAGCTTTCTTT; CDR3 protein: CATSPQGGTEAFF; J gene: TRBJ1-1; clone size: few; V gene: TRBV15; CDR3 length: 13; D gene: NA
CDR3 DNA: TGTGCCAGCAGCTTAGCCGGTGAGGGTGGTCTAATCGAATTT; CDR3 protein: CASSLAGEGGLIEF; J gene: TRBJ1-1; clone size: NA; V gene: TRBV7-8; CDR3 length: 14; D gene: NA
CDR3 DNA: TGTGCCAGCTCACTATACTCTCTGACGGGGGCAACTAATGAAAAACTGTTTTTT; CDR3 protein: CASSLYSLTGATNEKLFF; J gene: TRBJ1-4; clone size: NA; V gene: TRBV18; CDR3 length: 18; D gene: NA
CDR3 DNA: TGTGCCAGCAGCTTATGGCCCCCGGGAAATCTTCACAATGAGCAGTTCTTC; CDR3 protein: CASSLWPPGNLHNEQFF; J gene: TRBJ2-1; clone size: NA; V gene: TRBV5-5; CDR3 length: 17; D gene: NA
CDR3 DNA: TGTGCCAGCAGTCAACGGGAGTACACTGAAGCTTTCTTT; CDR3 protein: CASSQREYTEAFF; J gene: TRBJ1-1; clone size: once; V gene: TRBV6-5; CDR3 length: 13; D gene: NA
CDR3 DNA: TGTGCCACTGGACAGGGGACGAACACCGGGGAGCTGTTTTTT; CDR3 protein: CATGQGTNTGELFF; J gene: TRBJ2-2; clone size: NA; V gene: TRBV19; CDR3 length: 14; D gene: TRBD1
CDR3 DNA: TGTGCCAGCTCGACGGGGGGATCTAATGAAAAACTGTTTTTT; CDR3 protein: CASSTGGSNEKLFF; J gene: TRBJ1-4; clone size: NA; V gene: TRBV18; CDR3 length: 14; D gene: NA
CDR3 DNA: TGTGCCAGTAGTATAGTAGGAGAGGGGGGCAGCACCTTC; CDR3 protein: CASSIVGEGGSTF; J gene: TRBJ1-2; clone size: NA; V gene: TRBV19; CDR3 length: 13; D gene: NA
CDR3 DNA: TGTGCCAGCAGTCGGGACAGAAGATCTCAAGAGACCCAGTACTTC; CDR3 protein: CASSRDRRSQETQYF; J gene: TRBJ2-5; clone size: NA; V gene: TRBV6-5; CDR3 length: 15; D gene: TRBD1
CDR3 DNA: TGTGCCAGTAGTATCTCCAGACTGGGACTAGTCGTTAACATTCAGTACTTC; CDR3 protein: CASSISRLGLVVNIQYF; J gene: TRBJ2-4; clone size: NA; V gene: TRBV19; CDR3 length: 17; D gene: TRBD2
CDR3 DNA: TGTGCCTGGAGTCAATCAGGGGTGGAGCAGTACTTC; CDR3 protein: CAWSQSGVEQYF; J gene: TRBJ2-7; clone size: NA; V gene: TRBV30; CDR3 length: 12; D gene: NA
CDR3 DNA: TGTGCCAGCAGTGGCACCTGGGGGACAGATACGCAGTATTTT; CDR3 protein: CASSGTWGTDTQYF; J gene: TRBJ2-3; clone size: NA; V gene: TRBV2; CDR3 length: 14; D gene: NA
CDR3 DNA: TGTGCCAGCAGCTTACGGACAGGGACTGGAAACACCATATATTTT; CDR3 protein: CASSLRTGTGNTIYF; J gene: TRBJ1-3; clone size: NA; V gene: TRBV11-3; CDR3 length: 15; D gene: TRBD1
CDR3 DNA: TGTGCCAGCGGACGAGGGGACATAAACACTGAAGCTTTCTTT; CDR3 protein: CASGRGDINTEAFF; J gene: TRBJ1-1; clone size: NA; V gene: TRBV19; CDR3 length: 14; D gene: NA
CDR3 DNA: TGTGCCAGCAGCTTAGCGGGACAGGGGGCAGTTGCCAAAAACATTCAGTACTTC; CDR3 protein: CASSLAGQGAVAKNIQYF; J gene: TRBJ2-4; clone size: NA; V gene: TRBV7-2; CDR3 length: 18; D gene: TRBD1
CDR3 DNA: TGTGCCAAGGGGGGAGGGAGCGGGAGGACCACAGATACGCAGTATTTT; CDR3 protein: CAKGGGSGRTTDTQYF; J gene: TRBJ2-3; clone size: NA; V gene: TRBV2; CDR3 length: 16; D gene: TRBD2
CDR3 DNA: TGCGCCAGCAGCTTCGGCCCCCCGGGGGCCAAAAACATTCAGTACTTC; CDR3 protein: CASSFGPPGAKNIQYF; J gene: TRBJ2-4; clone size: NA; V gene: TRBV5-1; CDR3 length: 16; D gene: NA
CDR3 DNA: TGTGCCAGCAGCCCCAACTACGAGCAGTACTTC; CDR3 protein: CASSPNYEQYF; J gene: TRBJ2-7; clone size: NA; V gene: TRBV6-6; CDR3 length: 11; D gene: NA
CDR3 DNA: TGTGCCAGCAGCATCAGGGTTACTAATGAAAAACTGTTTTTT; CDR3 protein: CASSIRVTNEKLFF; J gene: TRBJ1-4; clone size: NA; V gene: TRBV7-8; CDR3 length: 14; D gene: NA
CDR3 DNA: TGTGCCAGCAGTTGGCACCTGAATTCACCCCTCCACTTT; CDR3 protein: CASSWHLNSPLHF; J gene: TRBJ1-6; clone size: NA; V gene: TRBV6-5; CDR3 length: 13; D gene: NA
CDR3 DNA: TGTGCCAGCAGCCCGGGACTGTACCAAGAGACCCAGTACTTC; CDR3 protein: CASSPGLYQETQYF; J gene: TRBJ2-5; clone size: NA; V gene: TRBV11-2; CDR3 length: 14; D gene: NA
CDR3 DNA: TGTGCCAGCAGTTTACTAGCGGGGGGCCTTATCTTCAATGAGCAGTTCTTC; CDR3 protein: CASSLLAGGLIFNEQFF; J gene: TRBJ2-1; clone size: NA; V gene: TRBV27; CDR3 length: 17; D gene: TRBD2
CDR3 DNA: TGTGCCAGCAGTGCGGGACAGGGACAACAAGAGACCCAGTACTTC; CDR3 protein: CASSAGQGQQETQYF; J gene: TRBJ2-5; clone size: NA; V gene: TRBV6-1; CDR3 length: 15; D gene: TRBD1
CDR3 DNA: TGTGCCAGCAGCGTAAACAATCAGCCCCAGCATTTT; CDR3 protein: CASSVNNQPQHF; J gene: TRBJ1-5; clone size: NA; V gene: TRBV11-2; CDR3 length: 12; D gene: NA
CDR3 DNA: TGTGCCAGCAGGGACGAAATGAACACTGAAGCTTTCTTT; CDR3 protein: CASRDEMNTEAFF; J gene: TRBJ1-1; clone size: NA; V gene: TRBV2; CDR3 length: 13; D gene: NA
CDR3 DNA: TGTGCCAGCAGCTCCCCCCTTGGTTCGAGAGGTGAAGCTTTCTTT; CDR3 protein: CASSSPLGSRGEAFF; J gene: TRBJ1-1; clone size: NA; V gene: TRBV9; CDR3 length: 15; D gene: NA
CDR3 DNA: TGTGCCAGCAGCCCCAGGACAGGGCTGGTGAACACTGAAGCTTTCTTT; CDR3 protein: CASSPRTGLVNTEAFF; J gene: TRBJ1-1; clone size: NA; V gene: TRBV11-2; CDR3 length: 16; D gene: TRBD1
CDR3 DNA: TGTGCCAGCAGCAAGGACAGGGACTCCTACGAGCAGTACTTC; CDR3 protein: CASSKDRDSYEQYF; J gene: TRBJ2-7; clone size: NA; V gene: TRBV5-4; CDR3 length: 14; D gene: TRBD1
CDR3 DNA: TGTGCCAGCAGCTTGGGGGAAAAACTGTTTTTT; CDR3 protein: CASSLGEKLFF; J gene: TRBJ1-4; clone size: NA; V gene: TRBV11-2; CDR3 length: 11; D gene: NA
CDR3 DNA: TGCGCCAGCAGCTTGGCCTTAGCGGGAGAGAACTCGGAGGAGTTCTTC; CDR3 protein: CASSLALAGENSEEFF; J gene: TRBJ2-1; clone size: NA; V gene: TRBV5-1; CDR3 length: 16; D gene: TRBD2
CDR3 DNA: TGTGCCAGCAGCTTATCACGATCAAGTGGTATCCAAGAGACCCAGTACTTC; CDR3 protein: CASSLSRSSGIQETQYF; J gene: TRBJ2-5; clone size: NA; V gene: TRBV7-2; CDR3 length: 17; D gene: NA
CDR3 DNA: TGTGCCAGTAGTAGGCAGGGGGCTGAGTGGGAGCAGTACTTC; CDR3 protein: CASSRQGAEWEQYF; J gene: TRBJ2-7; clone size: few; V gene: TRBV19; CDR3 length: 14; D gene: TRBD1
CDR3 DNA: TGTGCCAGCAGCTTATTTGGACGGAACACTGAAGCTTTCTTT; CDR3 protein: CASSLFGRNTEAFF; J gene: TRBJ1-1; clone size: NA; V gene: TRBV11-2; CDR3 length: 14; D gene: NA